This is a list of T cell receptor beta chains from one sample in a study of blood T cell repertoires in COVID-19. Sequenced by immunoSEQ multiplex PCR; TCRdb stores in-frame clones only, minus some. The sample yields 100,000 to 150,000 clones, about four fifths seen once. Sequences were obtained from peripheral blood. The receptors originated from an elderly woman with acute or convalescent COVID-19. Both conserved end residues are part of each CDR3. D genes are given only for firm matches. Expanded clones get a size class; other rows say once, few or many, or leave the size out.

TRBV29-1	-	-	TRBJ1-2	CSVTHVGAGNGYTF	TGCAGCGTGACGCATGTGGGGGCAGGGAATGGCTACACCTTC
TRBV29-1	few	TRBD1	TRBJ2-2	CSVASQGAVAGELFF	TGCAGCGTTGCTTCACAGGGGGCGGTCGCCGGGGAGCTGTTTTTT
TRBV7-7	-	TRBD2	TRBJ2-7	CASRGGRLYEQYF	TGTGCCAGCAGAGGCGGGAGGCTGTACGAGCAGTACTTC
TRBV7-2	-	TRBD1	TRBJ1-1	CASSLLQGGSEAFF	TGTGCCAGCAGCTTATTACAGGGGGGTTCTGAAGCTTTCTTT
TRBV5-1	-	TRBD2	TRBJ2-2	CASSSTSGGYTGELFF	TGCGCCAGCAGCTCTACTAGCGGGGGCTACACCGGGGAGCTGTTTTTT
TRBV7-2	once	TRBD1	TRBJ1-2	CASSSGQGARLIYGYTF	TGTGCCAGCAGCTCTGGACAGGGGGCGCGGTTAATCTATGGCTACACCTTC
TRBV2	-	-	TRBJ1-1	CASRVLHTEAFF	TGTGCCAGCAGAGTTCTACACACTGAAGCTTTCTTT
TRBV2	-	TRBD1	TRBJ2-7	CASSVGTDEQYF	TGTGCCAGCAGTGTAGGGACAGACGAGCAGTACTTC
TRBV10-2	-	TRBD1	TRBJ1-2	CASTGGDGYTF	TGCGCCAGCACAGGGGGAGATGGCTACACCTTC
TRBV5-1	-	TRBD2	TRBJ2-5	CASSSERGAWETQYF	TGCGCCAGCAGCTCGGAGCGGGGGGCGTGGGAGACCCAGTACTTC
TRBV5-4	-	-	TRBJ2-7	CASRVRGTYEQYF	TGTGCCAGCAGGGTCCGTGGTACATACGAGCAGTACTTC
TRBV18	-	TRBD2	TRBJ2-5	CASSSRTSRQETQYF	TGTGCCAGCTCATCAAGGACTAGCAGACAAGAGACCCAGTACTTC
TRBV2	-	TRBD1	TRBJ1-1	CASLRDRELAEAFF	TGTGCCAGCTTAAGGGACAGGGAATTGGCTGAAGCTTTCTTT
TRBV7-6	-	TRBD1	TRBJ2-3	CASSLTGESTDTQYF	TGTGCCAGCAGCTTAACAGGGGAAAGCACAGATACGCAGTATTTT
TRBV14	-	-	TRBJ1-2	CASSQDIGSYGYTF	TGTGCCAGCAGCCAAGATATTGGCTCCTATGGCTACACCTTC
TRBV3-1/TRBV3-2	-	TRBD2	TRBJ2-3	CASSQDTGGGSTDTQYF	TGTGCCAGCAGCCAAGACACGGGAGGTGGAAGCACAGATACGCAGTATTTT
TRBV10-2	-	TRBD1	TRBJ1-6	CASRDRVGNSPLHF	TGCGCCAGTAGAGACAGGGTCGGTAATTCACCCCTCCACTTT
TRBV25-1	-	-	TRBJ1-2	CASSGQVASSGYTF	TGTGCCAGCAGTGGACAGGTAGCCTCGTCTGGCTACACCTTC
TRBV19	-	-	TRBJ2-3	CASSVIQYGADTQYF	TGTGCCAGTAGTGTCATACAATACGGGGCAGATACGCAGTATTTT
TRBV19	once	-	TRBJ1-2	CASTRDNGYGYTF	TGTGCCAGTACCAGGGACAACGGCTATGGCTACACCTTC
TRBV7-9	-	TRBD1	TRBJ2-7	CASSFGQASYEQYF	TGTGCCAGCAGCTTCGGACAGGCCTCCTACGAGCAGTACTTC
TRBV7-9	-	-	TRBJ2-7	CASSLTYEQYF	TGTGCCAGCAGCCTTACCTACGAGCAGTACTTC
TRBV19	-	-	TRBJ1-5	CASSPHRDQPQHF	TGTGCCAGTAGTCCCCACAGAGATCAGCCCCAGCATTTT
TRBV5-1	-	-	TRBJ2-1	CASSPFAEVEFEQFF	TGCGCCAGCAGCCCCTTCGCGGAAGTTGAATTTGAGCAGTTCTTC
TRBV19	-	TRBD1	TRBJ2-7	CASSYSLDRAHEQYF	TGTGCCAGTAGTTACTCTCTTGACAGGGCCCACGAGCAGTACTTC
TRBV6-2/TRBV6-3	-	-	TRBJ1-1	CASSSPSRLSTEAFF	TGTGCCAGCAGTTCCCCGTCAAGACTTAGCACTGAAGCTTTCTTT
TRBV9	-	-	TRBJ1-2	CASSVGLRDGYTF	TGTGCCAGCAGCGTAGGTCTTCGTGATGGCTACACCTTC
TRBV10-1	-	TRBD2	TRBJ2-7	CASSERASGIFHEQYF	TGCGCCAGCAGTGAGCGGGCTAGCGGGATTTTTCACGAGCAGTACTTC
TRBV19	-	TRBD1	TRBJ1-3	CASMPGQGVSGNTIYF	TGTGCCAGTATGCCGGGACAGGGCGTCTCTGGAAACACCATATATTTT
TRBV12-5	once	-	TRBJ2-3	CASGLVPEGDTQYF	TGTGCTAGTGGTTTGGTGCCGGAGGGAGATACGCAGTATTTT
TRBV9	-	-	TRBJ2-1	CASSPDKQFF	TGTGCCAGCAGCCCTGACAAGCAGTTCTTC
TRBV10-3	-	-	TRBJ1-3	CAADDNFGNTIYF	TGTGCCGCCGACGACAACTTTGGAAACACCATATATTTT
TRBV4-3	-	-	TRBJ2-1	CASSRSLAGQTTNEQFF	TGCGCCAGCAGCCGAAGTTTGGCGGGACAGACTACAAATGAGCAGTTCTTC
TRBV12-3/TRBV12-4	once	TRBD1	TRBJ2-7	CASSTTGTHEQYF	TGTGCCAGCAGCACGACAGGGACCCACGAGCAGTACTTC
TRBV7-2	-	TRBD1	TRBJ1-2	CASSPRTGYGYTF	TGTGCCAGCAGCCCCCGGACAGGATATGGCTACACCTTC
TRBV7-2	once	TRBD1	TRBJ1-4	CASSSSRGQGANEKLFF	TGTGCCAGCAGCTCCAGTCGAGGACAGGGGGCTAATGAAAAACTGTTTTTT
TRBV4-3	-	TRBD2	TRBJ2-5	CASSQLLAGGETQYF	TGCGCCAGCAGCCAACTGCTAGCGGGAGGGGAGACCCAGTACTTC
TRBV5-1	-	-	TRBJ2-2	CASSEEGADTGELFF	TGCGCCAGCAGCGAGGAGGGGGCCGACACCGGGGAGCTGTTTTTT
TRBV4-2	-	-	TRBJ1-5	CASSQGGEGNQPQHF	TGTGCCAGCAGCCAAGGGGGGGAGGGCAATCAGCCCCAGCATTTT
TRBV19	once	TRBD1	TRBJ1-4	CASTGTGSATNEKLFF	TGTGCCAGTACCGGGACAGGGAGTGCAACTAATGAAAAACTGTTTTTT
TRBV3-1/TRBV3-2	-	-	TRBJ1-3	CASSQDWGSRNTIYF	TGTGCCAGCAGCCAAGATTGGGGCAGTCGAAACACCATATATTTT
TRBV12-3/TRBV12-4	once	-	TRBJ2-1	CASSREYSEQFF	TGTGCCAGCAGTCGGGAGTACTCTGAGCAGTTCTTC
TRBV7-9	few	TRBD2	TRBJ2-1	CASSTLSGRGLNEQFF	TGTGCCAGCAGCACGCTTAGCGGGAGGGGACTAAATGAGCAGTTCTTC
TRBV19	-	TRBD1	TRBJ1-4	CASSGDLTGGTEKLFF	TGTGCCAGTAGTGGGGATTTAACAGGGGGTACTGAAAAACTGTTTTTT
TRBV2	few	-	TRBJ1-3	CASLDPGSGNTIYF	TGTGCCAGTCTCGACCCGGGCTCTGGAAACACCATATATTTT
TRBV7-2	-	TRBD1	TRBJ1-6	CANGGQGYVVNSPLHF	TGTGCCAACGGGGGACAGGGGTATGTCGTGAATTCACCCCTCCACTTT
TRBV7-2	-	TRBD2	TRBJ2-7	CASSPAGVIDEQYF	TGTGCCAGCAGCCCCGCGGGAGTTATCGACGAGCAGTACTTC
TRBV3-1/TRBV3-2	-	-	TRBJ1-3	CASSQDYGGGNTIYF	TGTGCCAGCAGCCAAGATTACGGGGGTGGAAACACCATATATTTT
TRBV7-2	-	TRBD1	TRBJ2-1	CASSRNTGTGKNEQFF	TGTGCCAGCAGCCGTAACACCGGGACAGGGAAAAATGAGCAGTTCTTC
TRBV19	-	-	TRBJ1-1	CASSFTGNTEAFF	TGTGCCAGTAGCTTTACAGGGAACACTGAAGCTTTCTTT
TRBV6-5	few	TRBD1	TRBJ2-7	CASSTSRQGKYEQYF	TGTGCCAGCAGTACCAGCCGACAGGGAAAATACGAGCAGTACTTC
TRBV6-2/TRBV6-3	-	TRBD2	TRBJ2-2	CASSWGSGAGAGELFF	TGTGCCAGCAGTTGGGGTAGCGGGGCAGGCGCCGGGGAGCTGTTTTTT
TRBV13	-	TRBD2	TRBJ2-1	CASSARLAGGPSSYNEQFF	TGTGCCAGCAGCGCCCGACTAGCGGGGGGGCCGTCGTCCTACAATGAGCAGTTCTTC
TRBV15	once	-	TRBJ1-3	CATSRDEPSIVGNTIYF	TGTGCCACCAGCAGAGATGAGCCCTCTATAGTTGGAAACACCATATATTTT
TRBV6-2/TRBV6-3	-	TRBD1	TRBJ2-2	CASSYGTVNTGELFF	TGTGCCAGCAGTTACGGGACAGTGAACACCGGGGAGCTGTTTTTT